The 6 T cell receptor beta chains below come from one sample, sequenced in a study of blood T cell repertoires in COVID-19. Measured with immunoSEQ multiplex PCR; TCRdb has only the in-frame clones, and not every one. The data hold tens of thousands of clones, with 85% observed a single time. Sequences were obtained from peripheral blood. These receptors originate from a woman aged 55-75 years with active COVID-19.

The sample holds one count of this clone. The chain joins TRBV29-1 to TRBJ1-4; TRBD1 aligns across 9 bases. There are 14 residues in the CDR3. With 4 bases clipped from V and 6 bases from J, the junction kept 6 bases outside the gene matches. CDR1 and CDR2 (germline): SQVTM, ANQGSEA. CDR3 nucleotide sequence: TGCAGCGTTGGGGCCGGGACAGGGTATGAAAAACTGTTTTTT. It codes for CSVGAGTGYEKLFF.

V gene TRBV18 combines with J gene TRBJ1-6; tentatively, D is TRBD1 (6 bases). Trimming took off 2 bases at V and 8 bases at J, with 16 bases between the two ends. Germline loops: CDR1 KGHSH, CDR2 LQKENI. The CDR3 contains 16 residues. The chain's CDR3 is CASSPGGAFSYSPLHF. The CDR3 DNA reads TGTGCCAGCTCACCAGGGGGCGCCTTCTCTTATTCACCCCTCCACTTT.

This clone was detected only once. The rearrangement joins TRBV9 to TRBJ2-5, with 9 bases lining up with TRBD1. The CDR3 length is 15 residues. Unmatched junction bases numbered 8, after V lost 4 bases and J lost 4 bases. Germline-derived CDR1 and CDR2 are SGDLS and YYNGEE. The CDR3 nucleotides read TGTGCCAGCAGCCCGAGGGGACAGGGCGGAGAGACCCAGTACTTC. The encoded protein is CASSPRGQGGETQYF.

This chain connects TRBV14 to TRBJ2-7, with TRBD1 identical over 7 bases. The V and J ends lost 6 bases and 0 bases, in that order; junction bases with no gene match: 2. This CDR3 is 13 amino acids long. Germline-derived CDR1 and CDR2 are SGHDN and FVKESK. This chain's CDR3 is CASRRDSSYEQYF. DNA of the CDR3: TGTGCCAGCAGACGGGACAGCTCCTACGAGCAGTACTTC. The complete variable domain, with remaining parts taken from reference TRBV14 and TRBJ2-7, reads EAGVTQFPSHSVIEKGQTVTLRCDPISGHDNLYWYRRVMGKEIKFLLHFVKESKQDESGMPNNRFLAERTGGTYSTLKVQPAELEDSGVYFCASRRDSSYEQYFGPGTRLTVT.

The chain recombines TRBV7-3 with TRBJ2-5; 9 positions match TRBD2. CDR1 and CDR2 (germline): SGHTA, FQGTGA. There are 15 residues in the CDR3. V shed 5 bases and J 2 bases; nucleotides not matched to a gene: 6. The CDR3 is CASSLVAGVQETQYF. CDR3 coding DNA: TGTGCCAGCAGCCTCGTAGCGGGGGTTCAAGAGACCCAGTACTTC.

This clone is a singleton in its sample. DNA for the CDR3: TGTGCCAGCAGCTTGTCGAGCGGCACAGATACGCAGTATTTT. It translates to CASSLSSGTDTQYF. The chain employs TRBV7-8 and TRBJ2-3; D is undetermined. Germline V gives CDR1 SGHVS, CDR2 FQNEAQ. This CDR3 spans 14 amino acids. Trimming left V 3 bases short and J 1 base short, with 8 bases between.